Listed below are T cell receptor beta chains from one sample, sequenced in a study of identical twins. Each CDR3 protein gets one entry after TCRdb re-called the 5' RACE reads with MiXCR. The sample contains roughly 350,000 distinct CDR3 sequences, approximately 13% of which appear only once. This same sample was also taken into another study, of yellow fever vaccine responses in identical twins.

The material sequenced was CD8+ T cells sorted from blood. The receptors here all came from a woman in her late teens or twenties in good health. Each CDR3 is given with its conserved first and last residue. The D gene is left open where the match is weak. Size is omitted from some rows. Given values are once, few, many or a class for expanded clones.

j_gene: TRBJ2-3; v_gene: TRBV13; d_gene: NA; abundance: few; CDR3aa: CASSLVQGEYRTDTQYF; CDR3nt: TGTGCCAGCAGCTTAGTCCAGGGCGAATACCGCACAGATACGCAGTATTTT
j_gene: TRBJ1-1; v_gene: TRBV7-9; d_gene: NA; abundance: few; CDR3aa: CASSLVKGDTEAFF; CDR3nt: TGTGCCAGCAGCTTGGTGAAAGGGGACACTGAAGCTTTCTTT
j_gene: TRBJ1-2; v_gene: TRBV6-1; d_gene: TRBD1; abundance: NA; CDR3aa: CASKSQGTGYGYTF; CDR3nt: TGTGCCAGCAAATCACAGGGGACGGGGTATGGCTACACCTTC
j_gene: TRBJ2-5; v_gene: TRBV9; d_gene: NA; abundance: few; CDR3aa: CASSTLGVETQYF; CDR3nt: TGTGCCAGCAGCACCCTCGGGGTTGAGACCCAGTACTTC
j_gene: TRBJ2-7; v_gene: TRBV27; d_gene: TRBD1; abundance: few; CDR3aa: CASSKGQGMTSGEQYF; CDR3nt: TGTGCCAGCAGTAAGGGACAGGGGATGACGTCTGGCGAGCAGTACTTC
j_gene: TRBJ2-7; v_gene: TRBV6-5; d_gene: NA; abundance: NA; CDR3aa: CASSYGDGSGYEQYF; CDR3nt: TGTGCCAGCAGTTACGGTGACGGGAGTGGCTACGAGCAGTACTTC
j_gene: TRBJ2-7; v_gene: TRBV15; d_gene: TRBD2; abundance: many; CDR3aa: CATSRDLSGSPYEQYF; CDR3nt: TGTGCCACCAGCAGAGATCTCAGCGGGAGTCCCTACGAGCAGTACTTC
j_gene: TRBJ1-2; v_gene: TRBV28; d_gene: NA; abundance: few; CDR3aa: CASRSTNYGYTF; CDR3nt: TGTGCCAGTCGGAGTACCAACTATGGCTACACCTTC
j_gene: TRBJ2-2; v_gene: TRBV24-1; d_gene: TRBD1; abundance: NA; CDR3aa: CATSDFYRGNTGELFF; CDR3nt: TGTGCCACCAGTGATTTTTACAGGGGTAACACCGGGGAGCTGTTTTTT
j_gene: TRBJ1-1; v_gene: TRBV6-5; d_gene: NA; abundance: many; CDR3aa: CASSPSDGGAEAFF; CDR3nt: TGTGCCAGCAGTCCCTCGGACGGGGGTGCTGAAGCTTTCTTT
j_gene: TRBJ2-3; v_gene: TRBV15; d_gene: NA; abundance: NA; CDR3aa: CATSSTLGDKRTDTQYF; CDR3nt: TGTGCCACCAGCAGTACCCTCGGGGACAAACGCACAGATACGCAGTATTTT
j_gene: TRBJ2-3; v_gene: TRBV20-1; d_gene: TRBD2; abundance: few; CDR3aa: CSARDRTPGRAPDTQYF; CDR3nt: TGCAGTGCTAGAGATCGGACGCCTGGGAGGGCCCCAGATACGCAGTATTTT
j_gene: TRBJ2-5; v_gene: TRBV12-5; d_gene: TRBD2; abundance: NA; CDR3aa: CASGLLRSVSGGETQYF; CDR3nt: TGTGCTAGTGGTTTGCTCCGCTCAGTTTCGGGGGGTGAGACCCAGTACTTC
j_gene: TRBJ2-1; v_gene: TRBV11-2; d_gene: TRBD2; abundance: NA; CDR3aa: CASSLASGESNEQFF; CDR3nt: TGTGCCAGCAGCTTAGCTAGCGGGGAGTCGAATGAGCAGTTCTTC
j_gene: TRBJ2-5; v_gene: TRBV5-1; d_gene: TRBD1; abundance: NA; CDR3aa: CASRPSPRQGQETQYF; CDR3nt: TGCGCCAGCAGACCCTCCCCGCGACAGGGACAAGAGACCCAGTACTTC
j_gene: TRBJ2-1; v_gene: TRBV12-3/TRBV12-4; d_gene: NA; abundance: NA; CDR3aa: CASSSAGEQFF; CDR3nt: TGTGCCAGCAGTTCTGCTGGTGAGCAGTTCTTC
j_gene: TRBJ2-1; v_gene: TRBV20-1; d_gene: NA; abundance: few; CDR3aa: CSARDLSYNEQFF; CDR3nt: TGCAGTGCTAGAGACCTTTCCTACAATGAGCAGTTCTTC
j_gene: TRBJ2-2; v_gene: TRBV4-1; d_gene: NA; abundance: many; CDR3aa: CASRPSTNTGELFF; CDR3nt: TGCGCCAGCAGACCCAGTACGAACACCGGGGAGCTGTTTTTT
j_gene: TRBJ1-3; v_gene: TRBV18; d_gene: NA; abundance: few; CDR3aa: CASSPPLIGNTIYF; CDR3nt: TGTGCCAGCTCACCACCGTTAATTGGAAACACCATATATTTT
j_gene: TRBJ2-5; v_gene: TRBV12-3/TRBV12-4; d_gene: NA; abundance: many; CDR3aa: CASSLGHLGGQETQYF; CDR3nt: TGTGCCAGCAGTTTAGGGCACCTGGGGGGCCAAGAGACCCAGTACTTC
j_gene: TRBJ2-7; v_gene: TRBV20-1; d_gene: TRBD2; abundance: NA; CDR3aa: CSARKTSGRIYEQYF; CDR3nt: TGCAGTGCTAGAAAGACTAGCGGGAGAATCTACGAGCAGTACTTC
j_gene: TRBJ2-1; v_gene: TRBV24-1; d_gene: TRBD2; abundance: NA; CDR3aa: CATSVGGLRFF; CDR3nt: TGTGCCACCAGTGTCGGGGGGTTAAGGTTCTTC
j_gene: TRBJ1-2; v_gene: TRBV15; d_gene: NA; abundance: few; CDR3aa: CATSSDRRDGYTF; CDR3nt: TGTGCCACCAGCAGCGACAGAAGGGATGGCTACACCTTC
j_gene: TRBJ1-4; v_gene: TRBV6-1; d_gene: NA; abundance: NA; CDR3aa: CASSEFATNEKLFF; CDR3nt: TGTGCCAGCAGTGAATTTGCAACTAATGAAAAACTGTTTTTT
j_gene: TRBJ1-5; v_gene: TRBV12-3/TRBV12-4; d_gene: TRBD1; abundance: few; CDR3aa: CASSVGTDSNQPQHF; CDR3nt: TGTGCCAGCAGCGTCGGGACAGATAGCAATCAGCCCCAGCATTTT
j_gene: TRBJ1-4; v_gene: TRBV24-1; d_gene: NA; abundance: NA; CDR3aa: CATSDPYATNEKLFF; CDR3nt: TGTGCCACCAGTGATCCGTATGCAACTAATGAAAAACTGTTTTTT
j_gene: TRBJ2-7; v_gene: TRBV12-3/TRBV12-4; d_gene: NA; abundance: many; CDR3aa: CASSATSRIHEQYF; CDR3nt: TGTGCCAGCAGTGCGACTAGTAGGATCCACGAGCAGTACTTC
j_gene: TRBJ1-5; v_gene: TRBV20-1; d_gene: NA; abundance: NA; CDR3aa: CSARDSNQPQHF; CDR3nt: TGCAGTGCTAGAGATAGCAATCAGCCCCAGCATTTT
j_gene: TRBJ2-5; v_gene: TRBV2; d_gene: TRBD2; abundance: NA; CDR3aa: CASSEDPSSGWETQYF; CDR3nt: TGTGCCAGCAGTGAAGACCCCTCTAGCGGATGGGAGACCCAGTACTTC
j_gene: TRBJ2-2; v_gene: TRBV6-4; d_gene: NA; abundance: few; CDR3aa: CASSDTSHGELFF; CDR3nt: TGTGCCAGCAGTGACACTAGCCACGGGGAGCTGTTTTTT
j_gene: TRBJ2-1; v_gene: TRBV2; d_gene: TRBD1; abundance: few; CDR3aa: CATPGQGYNEQFF; CDR3nt: TGTGCCACTCCGGGACAGGGCTACAATGAGCAGTTCTTC
j_gene: TRBJ2-3; v_gene: TRBV7-8; d_gene: TRBD2; abundance: NA; CDR3aa: CASSLEVGGPGDTQYF; CDR3nt: TGTGCCAGCAGCTTAGAGGTGGGAGGGCCTGGGGATACGCAGTATTTT
j_gene: TRBJ2-5; v_gene: TRBV12-3/TRBV12-4; d_gene: TRBD2; abundance: many; CDR3aa: CASSLDSGLETQYF; CDR3nt: TGTGCCAGCAGTCTTGATAGCGGGTTAGAGACCCAGTACTTC
j_gene: TRBJ1-5; v_gene: TRBV29-1; d_gene: NA; abundance: NA; CDR3aa: CSVGGGADSNQPQHF; CDR3nt: TGCAGCGTTGGAGGAGGGGCGGATAGCAATCAGCCCCAGCATTTT
j_gene: TRBJ2-3; v_gene: TRBV11-2; d_gene: TRBD2; abundance: NA; CDR3aa: CASSHLAGGTDTQYF; CDR3nt: TGTGCCAGCAGCCATCTAGCGGGGGGCACAGATACGCAGTATTTT
j_gene: TRBJ2-1; v_gene: TRBV3-1; d_gene: TRBD2; abundance: NA; CDR3aa: CAAKSGTSPKRGYNEQFF; CDR3nt: TGTGCCGCGAAATCCGGGACTAGCCCAAAAAGGGGCTACAATGAGCAGTTCTTC
j_gene: TRBJ2-1; v_gene: TRBV7-9; d_gene: TRBD2; abundance: few; CDR3aa: CASSLRDYSSYNEQFF; CDR3nt: TGTGCCAGCAGCTTAAGGGACTACAGCTCCTACAATGAGCAGTTCTTC
j_gene: TRBJ2-1; v_gene: TRBV28; d_gene: NA; abundance: many; CDR3aa: CASSFGGFEQFF; CDR3nt: TGTGCCAGCAGTTTTGGCGGATTCGAGCAGTTCTTC
j_gene: TRBJ2-1; v_gene: TRBV12-3/TRBV12-4; d_gene: NA; abundance: NA; CDR3aa: CASSLTRSSNEQFF; CDR3nt: TGTGCCAGCAGTTTAACGAGATCGTCCAATGAGCAGTTCTTC
j_gene: TRBJ1-1; v_gene: TRBV4-1; d_gene: NA; abundance: many; CDR3aa: CASSQFTDTEAFF; CDR3nt: TGCGCCAGCAGCCAATTCACAGACACTGAAGCTTTCTTT
j_gene: TRBJ2-3; v_gene: TRBV29-1; d_gene: NA; abundance: many; CDR3aa: CSVRTGQRNTDTQYF; CDR3nt: TGCAGCGTTAGGACGGGACAACGAAACACAGATACGCAGTATTTT
j_gene: TRBJ1-4; v_gene: TRBV28; d_gene: NA; abundance: many; CDR3aa: CASSPPRGKLFF; CDR3nt: TGTGCCAGCAGTCCCCCCCGGGGAAAACTGTTTTTT
j_gene: TRBJ2-2; v_gene: TRBV6-2/TRBV6-3; d_gene: TRBD1; abundance: few; CDR3aa: CASSYSKGQGFQYDTGELFF; CDR3nt: TGTGCCAGCAGTTACTCGAAGGGACAGGGGTTTCAATACGACACCGGGGAGCTGTTTTTT
j_gene: TRBJ2-1; v_gene: TRBV5-1; d_gene: NA; abundance: many; CDR3aa: CASSEAVSSYNEQFF; CDR3nt: TGCGCCAGCAGCGAAGCGGTAAGCTCCTACAATGAGCAGTTCTTC
j_gene: TRBJ1-5; v_gene: TRBV4-1; d_gene: NA; abundance: NA; CDR3aa: CASSHQSPGGGSQPQHF; CDR3nt: TGCGCCAGCAGCCACCAGTCCCCGGGCGGGGGCAGTCAGCCCCAGCATTTT
j_gene: TRBJ1-1; v_gene: TRBV15; d_gene: NA; abundance: few; CDR3aa: CATSTDTGPEAFF; CDR3nt: TGTGCCACCAGCACGGACACAGGACCCGAAGCTTTCTTT
j_gene: TRBJ2-1; v_gene: TRBV15; d_gene: NA; abundance: few; CDR3aa: CATSRVGNEQFF; CDR3nt: TGTGCCACCAGCAGAGTGGGCAATGAGCAGTTCTTC
j_gene: TRBJ2-2; v_gene: TRBV4-1; d_gene: NA; abundance: many; CDR3aa: CASSHYTGELFF; CDR3nt: TGCGCCAGCAGCCATTACACCGGGGAGCTGTTTTTT
j_gene: TRBJ2-7; v_gene: TRBV29-1; d_gene: TRBD2; abundance: NA; CDR3aa: CSVELAGEFWGYEQYF; CDR3nt: TGCAGCGTTGAACTAGCGGGAGAGTTTTGGGGGTACGAGCAGTACTTC
j_gene: TRBJ2-2; v_gene: TRBV4-1; d_gene: NA; abundance: many; CDR3aa: CASSQARQAGGELFF; CDR3nt: TGCGCCAGCAGCCAAGCCCGACAAGCGGGTGGGGAGCTGTTTTTT
j_gene: TRBJ2-1; v_gene: TRBV18; d_gene: NA; abundance: NA; CDR3aa: CASSPPGTDHNEQFF; CDR3nt: TGTGCCAGCTCACCGCCCGGGACGGATCACAATGAGCAGTTCTTC
j_gene: TRBJ2-1; v_gene: TRBV15; d_gene: TRBD2; abundance: few; CDR3aa: CATSRSAGGGDEQFF; CDR3nt: TGTGCCACCAGCAGGTCAGCGGGGGGGGGCGATGAGCAGTTCTTC
j_gene: TRBJ2-7; v_gene: TRBV27; d_gene: TRBD2; abundance: few; CDR3aa: CASSLQAGGPHEQYF; CDR3nt: TGTGCCAGCAGTTTACAAGCGGGAGGGCCACACGAGCAGTACTTC
j_gene: TRBJ1-2; v_gene: TRBV25-1; d_gene: TRBD1; abundance: many; CDR3aa: CASSVYRGHYGYTF; CDR3nt: TGTGCCAGCAGTGTCTACAGGGGGCACTATGGCTACACCTTC
j_gene: TRBJ2-1; v_gene: TRBV5-5; d_gene: NA; abundance: NA; CDR3aa: CASSHVDVGLEYNEQFF; CDR3nt: TGTGCCAGCAGCCATGTAGATGTAGGGCTGGAGTACAATGAGCAGTTCTTC